Sequencing of this T cell receptor (beta chain) was carried out in a study of CD8 T cells in Susac syndrome. A quantity of about 0.5 to 1 ug RNA underwent reverse transcription using random hexamers. The method of amplification for TCR beta CDR3 was immunoSEQ multiplex PCR, covering 54 Vbeta and 13 Jbeta. TCRdb reprocessed the immunoSEQ multiplex PCR reads with MiXCR, giving one entry per CDR3 protein. The sample yields under 200,000 distinct CDR3 sequences, under 95% seen once. This clonotype was counted a single time. This CDR3 spans 12 amino acids. Germline V gene lookup returns CDR1 MNHEY and CDR2 SVGEGT. Trimming stripped 6 bases from V and 3 bases from J, with 7 bases between.

This chain connects TRBV6-2 or TRBV6-3 to TRBJ2-3; D is perhaps TRBD1 (5 bases). The sequence was collected from a human donor in good health. The source material was CD4+ T cells from PBMCs. The CDR3 protein is CASRGPTDTQYF. The DNA of the CDR3 is TGTGCCAGCAGGGGGCCTACAGATACGCAGTATTTT.